These 6 T cell receptor beta chains share one sample of origin, sequenced in a study of shared clonotypes between healthy human individuals. Repertoires were generated with immunoSEQ multiplex PCR, while TCRdb's copy carries only in-frame clones and drops some. This table has some 450,000 clones, 77% appearing once. The sequenced material came from PBMCs. Receptors originate from a middle-aged woman in good health. Some clones in this sample may be carry-over from other donors' samples.

V gene TRBV28 combines with J gene TRBJ2-2, with 8 bases aligning to TRBD2. Germline CDR1 MDHEN, CDR2 SYDVKM. The CDR3 covers 15 residues. V lost 11 bases to trimming and J lost 1 base; unmatched junction nucleotides: 9. This chain's CDR3 is CAVPLSGGNTGELFF. The CDR3 DNA reads as TGTGCCGTACCCTTAAGCGGGGGGAACACCGGGGAGCTGTTTTTT.

The V gene is TRBV28, the J gene TRBJ1-4, with TRBD1 identical over 7 bases. The CDR3 is made up of 14 amino acids. Trimming at V came to 5 bases and at J to 7 bases, leaving 7 bases not matched to a gene. Germline CDR1 is MDHEN and CDR2 is SYDVKM. CDR3 in DNA: TGTGCCAGCAGTAAAACAGGGGTGGCTGAAAAACTGTTTTTT. Translating it yields CASSKTGVAEKLFF.

The chain combines TRBV6-4 with TRBJ2-2, with 8 bases matching TRBD2. The germline V gene has CDR1 MRHNA and CDR2 SNTAGT. V dropped 4 bases and J dropped 6; count of bases not matched to a gene: 10. There are 16 residues in the CDR3. CDR3 sequence reads: CASSAGGTSVAGELFF. The CDR3 coding sequence is TGTGCCAGCAGTGCTGGCGGGACTAGTGTCGCCGGGGAGCTGTTTTTT.

The rearrangement joins TRBV2 to TRBJ1-2, with TRBD1 matching over 11 bases. V dropped 7 bases and J dropped 6; count of bases not matched to a gene: 4. Germline V lookup: CDR1 SNHLY, CDR2 FYNNEI. The CDR3 totals 13 residues. The CDR3: CASTKGQGDGYTF. In DNA form, the CDR3 reads TGTGCCAGCACCAAGGGACAGGGGGATGGCTACACCTTC.

The gene calls are TRBV2 and TRBJ1-1; D gene uncertain. Germline CDR1 and CDR2: SNHLY and FYNNEI. Trimming cost V 4 bases and J 3 bases, with 3 bases left between them. CDR3 size: 11 residues. The CDR3 DNA follows: TGTGCCAGCAGTGGGTACACTGAAGCTTTCTTT. Translated, it gives CASSGYTEAFF.

This clone was seen at least ten times. Distinct nucleotide sequences in the sample also encode this CDR3. This chain joins TRBV2 and TRBJ2-7; tentatively, D is TRBD1 (6 bases). The CDR3 runs 13 residues. V was pared by 5 bases and J by 2 bases, with 10 bases between. The germline V gene encodes CDR1 SNHLY and CDR2 FYNNEI. The DNA for the CDR3 is TGTGCCAGCAGTCCCGGACAGACCTACGAGCAGTACTTC. It is translated as CASSPGQTYEQYF.